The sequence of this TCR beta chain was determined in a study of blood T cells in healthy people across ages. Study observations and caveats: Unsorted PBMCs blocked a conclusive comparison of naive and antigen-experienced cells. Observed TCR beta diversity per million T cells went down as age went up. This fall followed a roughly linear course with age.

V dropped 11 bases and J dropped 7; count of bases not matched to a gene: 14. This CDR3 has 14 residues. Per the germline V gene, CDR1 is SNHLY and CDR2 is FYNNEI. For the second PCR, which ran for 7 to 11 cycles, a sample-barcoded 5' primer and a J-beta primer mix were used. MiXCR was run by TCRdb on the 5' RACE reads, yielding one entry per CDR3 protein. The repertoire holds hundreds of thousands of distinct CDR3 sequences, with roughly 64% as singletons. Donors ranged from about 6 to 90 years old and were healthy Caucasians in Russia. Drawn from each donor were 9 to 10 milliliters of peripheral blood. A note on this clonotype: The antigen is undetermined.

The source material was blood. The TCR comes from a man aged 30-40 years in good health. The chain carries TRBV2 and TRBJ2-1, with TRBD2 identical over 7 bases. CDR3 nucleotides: TGTGCCGCCCACTGGAGTGGGGGGGAAAATGAGCAGTTCTTC. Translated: CAAHWSGGENEQFF. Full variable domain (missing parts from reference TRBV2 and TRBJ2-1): EPEVTQTPSHQVTQMGQEVILRCVPISNHLYFYWYRQILGQKVEFLVSFYNNEISEKSEIFDDQFSVERPDGSNFTLKIRSTKLEDSAMYFCAAHWSGGENEQFFGPGTRLTVL.